These 22 T cell receptor beta chains originate from one sample sequenced in a study of T cell clonality in common variable immunodeficiency. Here immunoSEQ multiplex PCR was the method, and the copy in TCRdb shows in-frame clones only, minus some. The sample shows roughly 42,000 clones, none of them appearing just once. Whole-study findings and limits: Reportedly, TCR beta sequences from common variable immunodeficiency showed fewer deletions and N-nucleotide insertions.

Their antigens remain unidentified. The specimen sequenced was peripheral blood mononuclear cells. The receptors were sampled from a human donor with common variable immunodeficiency.

In its sample, this clone was seen a few times. The CDR3 region is CAWSFTTSVSSYNEQFF. The sequenced CDR3 bases are TGTGCCTGGAGTTTCACTACTAGCGTGAGTTCCTACAATGAG. This rearrangement joins TRBV30 to TRBJ2-1, with 7 bases matching TRBD2. The read stops 3 residues short of the end of the CDR3; the missing end is completed from the germline J gene. This CDR3 spans 17 amino acids. Germline lookup yields CDR1 GTSNPN and CDR2 SVGIG (reference sequence). The junction had 11 bases not matched to a gene; V was cut back by 2 bases and J by 1 base. The variable domain in full, completed from reference TRBV30 and TRBJ2-1, reads SQTIHQWPATLVQPVGSPLSLECTVEGTSNPNLYWYRQAAGRGLQLLFYSVGIGQISSEVPQNLSASRPQDRQFILSSKKLLLSDSGFYLCAWSFTTSVSSYNEQFFGPGTRLTVL.

Notes on this clone: The CDR3 end falls 3 residues outside the read, so it is completed with the germline J gene. The rearrangement links TRBV7-3 to TRBJ1-6; the match to TRBD1 covers 10 bases. Germline values: CDR1 SGHTA, CDR2 FQGTGA. J gave up 12 bases and V 4 bases, and 3 bases lay outside the gene matches. This CDR3 has 13 amino acids. The CDR3 protein is CASSWDRGLPLHF. The DNA read from the CDR3 is TGTGCCAGCAGCTGGGACAGGGGCTTACCC.

In this sample, this clone turned up many times. The read ends 3 residues before the CDR3 terminus; that terminus is restored from the germline J gene. The chain joins TRBV18 to TRBJ1-5, with TRBD1 matching over 7 bases. CDR1 is KGHSH and CDR2 is LQKENI in the germline V gene. The CDR3 has 18 residues. V lost 4 bases, J lost 0 bases, and 12 bases stayed unmatched. The CDR3 loop is CASSRETGNPLSNQPQHF. CDR3 bases read: TGTGCCAGCTCACGAGAGACAGGGAATCCCCTTAGCAATCAGCCC.

Concerning this clone: Read coverage stops 3 residues before the CDR3 terminus; the germline J gene supplies the remainder. This rearrangement joins TRBV2 to TRBJ1-1; no clear D. The CDR3 totals 12 residues. Germline values: CDR1 SNHLY, CDR2 FYNNEI. The germline V and J ends were trimmed by 7 bases and 7 bases, with 13 bases remaining between them. The CDR3 spells CASISGLYEAFF. The CDR3 DNA, read in part, is TGTGCCAGCATATCTGGACTGTATGAA.

This clone was found a few times. The read halts 3 residues ahead of the CDR3 end, with the missing end drawn from the germline J gene. This chain joins TRBV6-1 and TRBJ2-1, with a tentative D call TRBD1 (7 bases). V was cut by 4 bases and J by 6 bases, with 13 bases left in between. From germline, CDR1 is MNHNS and CDR2 SASEGT. The CDR3 spans 14 residues. CDR3 DNA, as far as it was read: TGTGCCAGCAGTGTGTCAGGGGGGCCCAATGAG. Translation: CASSVSGGPNE. The entire CDR3 protein reads CASSVSGGPNEQFF.

The CDR3 loop is CASSLLKTGDTQYF. The part of the CDR3 DNA that was read is TGTGCCAGCAGCTTACTGAAGACAGGCGATACG. V and J are TRBV7-9 and TRBJ2-3; tentative D call: TRBD1 (6 bases). The DNA ends 3 residues before the CDR3 does, and the rest of the CDR3 is filled in from the germline J gene. Trimming removed 2 bases at V and 6 bases at J, with 12 bases between. Germline loops: CDR1 SEHNR, CDR2 FQNEAQ (reference sequence). The CDR3 runs 14 residues.

This clone has just a few counts. The DNA ends 3 residues before the CDR3 does, and the rest of the CDR3 is filled in from the germline J gene. The chain carries TRBV19 and TRBJ2-7; tentative D call: TRBD1 (7 bases). Trimming left V 7 bases short and J 2 bases short, with 18 bases between. The germline gives CDR1 LNHDA, CDR2 SQIVND (reference sequence). CDR3 size: 15 residues. The covered CDR3 bases are TGTGCCAGTACCAGGGGGATAGGAGGGACCTACGAG. Encoded protein: CASTRGIGGTYE. In full, the CDR3 reads CASTRGIGGTYEQYF.

About this clone: With the read ending 3 residues before the CDR3 end, the germline J gene is used to fill in that end. This sequence joins TRBV7-6 and TRBJ2-1; tentatively, D is TRBD2 (6 bases). Looked up from germline, CDR1 is SGHVS and CDR2 is FNYEAQ. The CDR3 totals 16 residues. Trimming left V 3 bases short and J 8 bases short, with 20 bases between. The sequenced CDR3 bases are TGTGCCAGCAGCTTGAAAGACGGGACTCCTGGCGATGAG. It codes for CASSLKDGTPGDE. The complete CDR3 sequence is CASSLKDGTPGDEQFF.

This clone was seen a handful of times. The CDR3 is cut off 3 residues early in the read; its end comes from the germline J gene. The chain carries TRBV18 and TRBJ1-2; D is perhaps TRBD1 (6 bases). This CDR3 has 13 amino acids. The V end was cut by 1 base, the J end by 3 bases, with 6 bases between. Germline V gives CDR1 KGHSH, CDR2 LQKENI. CDR3 sequence reads: CASSPQGDYGYTF. CDR3 bases read: TGTGCCAGCTCACCACAGGGGGACTATGGC.

Turning to this clone: The read terminates 3 residues before the CDR3 end, so the remaining end is supplied by the germline J gene. The V gene is TRBV30, the J gene TRBJ2-7; TRBD1 agrees at 12 bases. The germline V gene encodes CDR1 GTSNPN and CDR2 SVGIG (reference sequence). This CDR3 is built from 17 residues. Germline trimming cut 3 bases from V and 4 bases from J; bases unmatched to any gene: 13. CDR3 loop: CAWSGLSGQGAVYEQYF. Partial CDR3 DNA: TGTGCCTGGAGCGGCCTATCGGGACAGGGGGCTGTATACGAG.

A word on this clone: The missing CDR3 end, 3 residues past where the read stops, is filled in from the germline J gene. The chain has TRBV30 and TRBJ1-5, with 11 bases that match TRBD1. J lost 6 bases, V lost 5 bases, and 3 bases had no gene match. Germline V gene sequence: CDR1 GTSNPN, CDR2 SVGIG (reference sequence). The CDR3 is 13 amino acids. The sequenced CDR3 bases are TGTGCCTGGGGGGACAGGGGGGTTCAGCCC. Its protein product is CAWGDRGVQP. The CDR3, in full, reads CAWGDRGVQPQHF.

This clone was seen many times. The read terminates 3 residues before the CDR3 end, so the remaining end is supplied by the germline J gene. The chain recombines TRBV5-6 with TRBJ1-1, with TRBD1 identical over 7 bases. V dropped 2 bases and J dropped 2; count of bases not matched to a gene: 6. Germline CDR1 is SGHDT and CDR2 is YYEEEE. CDR3 length equals 15 residues. The CDR3 DNA, read in part, is TGTGCCAGCAGCTTAACGGGACAGATTAACACTGAA. It specifies CASSLTGQINTE. The entire CDR3 protein reads CASSLTGQINTEAFF.

This clone was seen many times. Read data end 3 residues before the CDR3 end; the end is taken from the germline J gene. V usage is TRBV18 and J usage is TRBJ2-7, with TRBD1 as a possible D gene (5 bases). CDR3 length: 16 residues. V was clipped by 5 bases and J by 6 bases, with 23 bases between them. Germline-derived CDR1 and CDR2 are KGHSH and LQKENI. This CDR3 reads CASSSQGHLPSGEQYF. The CDR3 DNA, read in part, is TGTGCCAGCTCATCCCAGGGTCACCTCCCCTCAGGCGAG. Drawing the rest from reference TRBV18 and TRBJ2-7, the complete variable domain is NAGVMQNPRHLVRRRGQEARLRCSPMKGHSHVYWYRQLPEEGLKFMVYLQKENIIDESGMPKERFSAEFPKEGPSILRIQQVVRGDSAAYFCASSSQGHLPSGEQYFGPGTRLTVT.

There are many counts of this clone. Sequencing ends 3 residues short of the CDR3 end; the germline J gene provides the rest. The V and J genes are TRBV7-2 and TRBJ2-2; tentative D call: TRBD1 (5 bases). Germline CDR1 reads SGHTA; CDR2 reads FQGNSA. Between the trimmed V and J ends, which lost 3 bases and 4 bases, there was a span of 9 bases. The length of the CDR3 is 14 residues. CDR3: CASSLDTATGELFF. The sequenced CDR3 bases are TGTGCCAGCAGCTTGGACACGGCCACCGGGGAG.

This clone was observed a few times. This may come from a read error, since a much larger clone is one base off. The missing CDR3 end, 3 residues past where the read stops, is filled in from the germline J gene. Other DNA sequences in the sample encode the same CDR3. V is TRBV2 and J is TRBJ1-5; D remains unclear. Deletions cut 4 bases from V and 1 base from J, with 8 bases between. The CDR3 covers 14 residues. Germline V gene lookup returns CDR1 SNHLY and CDR2 FYNNEI. CDR3 loop: CASSGQASNQPQHF. The covered CDR3 bases are TGTGCCAGCAGTGGGCAGGCGAGCAATCAGCCC.

This clone was seen a handful of times. The CDR3 end is not reached by the read, which stops 3 residues before it; the germline J gene fills it in. The J gene is TRBJ2-1, the V gene TRBV30, with a possible D match to TRBD1 (6 bases). The CDR3 is made up of 15 amino acids. Trimming stripped 2 bases from V and 9 bases from J, with 20 bases between. Germline assignment: CDR1 GTSNPN and CDR2 SVGIG (reference sequence). The covered CDR3 bases are TGTGCCTGGAGTTCCGGGACAAGTATTTCGGGTGAG. It encodes CAWSSGTSISGE. The entire CDR3 is CAWSSGTSISGEQFF.

This clone showed up many times. Read sequence stops 3 residues before the CDR3 end, and the germline J gene provides the missing end. The gene calls are TRBV6-2 or TRBV6-3 and TRBJ1-5; 8 bases align to TRBD1. Germline V CDR1 and CDR2: MNHEY, SVGEGT. J gave up 6 bases and V 5 bases, and 9 bases lay outside the gene matches. The CDR3 covers 15 residues. The CDR3 reads CASSTQGQGGQPQHF. CDR3 bases read: TGTGCCAGCAGTACCCAAGGACAGGGAGGTCAGCCC.

With regard to this clone: The read gets to within 3 residues of the CDR3 end, and the germline J gene fills in the rest. The chain is built from TRBV30 and TRBJ2-5, with D maybe TRBD1 (5 bases). Germline V gives CDR1 GTSNPN, CDR2 SVGIG (reference sequence). V shed 1 base and J shed 4 bases, with 7 bases lying between them. The CDR3 loop spans 12 amino acids. The CDR3 sequence is CAWSGQGETQYF. The CDR3 bases that were read are TGTGCCTGGAGTGGGCAGGGAGAGACC.

This clone was seen repeatedly, ten times or more. The CDR3 end lies 3 residues beyond the end of the read and is filled in from the germline J gene. J is TRBJ2-3 and V is TRBV5-1; 10 bases align to TRBD2. Germline V CDR1 and CDR2: SGHRS, YFSETQ. The CDR3 sequence is 16 residues long. V lost 6 bases to trimming and J lost 1 base; unmatched junction nucleotides: 8. CDR3 residues: CASKSGRARGTDTQYF. The CDR3 DNA, read in part, is TGCGCCAGCAAGAGCGGGAGGGCCAGGGGCACAGATACG. The full variable domain, its missing parts supplied by reference TRBV5-1 and TRBJ2-3, is KAGVTQTPRYLIKTRGQQVTLSCSPISGHRSVSWYQQTPGQGLQFLFEYFSETQRNKGNFPGRFSGRQFSNSRSEMNVSTLELGDSALYLCASKSGRARGTDTQYFGPGTRLTVL.

About this clone: The read finishes 3 residues shy of the CDR3 end, and the germline J gene is used to complete it. The chain is built from TRBV6-2 or TRBV6-3 and TRBJ1-4; D uncertain. The germline V gene has CDR1 MNHEY and CDR2 SVGEGT. With 5 bases removed from V and 8 bases from J, the gap between germline ends came to 12 bases. The CDR3 is made up of 13 amino acids. The CDR3 is CASSNLNNEKLFF. The DNA read from the CDR3 is TGTGCCAGCAGTAACCTGAACAACGAAAAA.

This clone came up many times. The read falls 3 residues short of the CDR3 end, and the missing part is taken from the germline J gene. V is TRBV5-6 and J is TRBJ1-2, with TRBD1 identical over 7 bases. This CDR3 has 13 residues. Germline CDR1 SGHDT, CDR2 YYEEEE. The junction had 3 bases not matched to a gene; V was cut back by 4 bases and J by 3 bases. The sequenced part of the CDR3 DNA is TGTGCCAGCAGCCCTGACAGGGACTATGGC. It translates to CASSPDRDYG. From start to end, the CDR3 is CASSPDRDYGYTF.

On this clone: Sequencing ends 3 residues short of the CDR3 end; the germline J gene provides the rest. The rearrangement links TRBV13 to TRBJ2-1; 12 nucleotides agree with TRBD2. J was trimmed by 3 bases and V by 5 bases; bases with no gene match: 5. The CDR3 is 16 residues long. The germline V gene encodes CDR1 PRHDT and CDR2 FYEKMQ (reference sequence). The part of the CDR3 DNA that was read is TGTGCCAGCAGCCCAGTGGGACTAGCGGGCTACAATGAG. Translation: CASSPVGLAGYNE. The whole CDR3 is CASSPVGLAGYNEQFF.